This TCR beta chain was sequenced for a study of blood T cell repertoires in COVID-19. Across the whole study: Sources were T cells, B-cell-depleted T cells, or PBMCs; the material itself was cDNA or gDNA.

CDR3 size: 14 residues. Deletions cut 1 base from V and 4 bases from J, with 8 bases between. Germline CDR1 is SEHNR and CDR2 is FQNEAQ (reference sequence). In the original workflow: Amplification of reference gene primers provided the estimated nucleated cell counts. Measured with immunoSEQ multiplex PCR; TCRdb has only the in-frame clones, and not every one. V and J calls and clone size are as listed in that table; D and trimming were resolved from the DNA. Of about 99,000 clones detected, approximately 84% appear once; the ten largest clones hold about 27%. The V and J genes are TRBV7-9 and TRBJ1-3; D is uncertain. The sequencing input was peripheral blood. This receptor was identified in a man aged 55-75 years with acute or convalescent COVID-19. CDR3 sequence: CASSLDSSGNTIYF. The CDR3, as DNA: TGTGCCAGCAGCTTAGATTCTTCCGGAAACACCATATATTTT.